Presented here are 30 T cell receptor beta chains from one specimen sequenced in a study of early T cells in non-severe SARS-CoV-2 infection. TCRdb independently ran MiXCR on the 5' RACE reads; one entry per CDR3 protein. The table records around 60,000 distinct CDR3 sequences, around 10% of them present only once. This specimen consisted of whole blood, obtained at baseline. These receptors originate from an adult who was a healthcare worker with PCR-confirmed SARS-CoV-2 infection or an uninfected control (not recorded which).

This clonotype turned up a few times. The rearrangement links TRBV7-9 to TRBJ2-5; D might be TRBD1 or TRBD2, each matching 5 bases. The germline V gene has CDR1 SEHNR and CDR2 FQNEAQ (reference sequence). The V and J ends lost 2 bases and 2 bases respectively, with 9 bases between them. The CDR3 totals 14 residues. For the CDR3, the DNA is TGTGCCAGCAGCTTACCCTGGGGGCAAGAGACCCAGTACTTC. The encoded protein is CASSLPWGQETQYF.

The CDR3 loop is CASSWDGQETQYF. For the CDR3, the DNA is TGTGCCAGCAGCTGGGACGGGCAAGAGACCCAGTACTTC. The gene calls are TRBV12-3 or TRBV12-4 and TRBJ2-5; D may match TRBD1 or TRBD2 (5 bases each). V was shortened by 6 bases and J by 2 bases, with 10 bases between the two germline ends. The CDR3 extends over 13 amino acids.

This chain joins TRBV11-2 and TRBJ2-7, with 7 bases that match TRBD1. CDR3 length: 15 amino acids. From germline, CDR1 is SGHAT and CDR2 FQNNGV. V lost 6 bases to trimming and J lost 0 bases; unmatched junction nucleotides: 8. This chain's CDR3 is CASRQTGPGSYEQYF. The CDR3 DNA reads as TGTGCCAGCAGACAGACAGGGCCGGGCTCCTACGAGCAGTACTTC. Combining the CDR3 with reference TRBV11-2 and TRBJ2-7 gives the whole variable domain EAGVAQSPRYKIIEKRQSVAFWCNPISGHATLYWYQQILGQGPKLLIQFQNNGVVDDSQLPKDRFSAERLKGVDSTLKIQPAKLEDSAVYLCASRQTGPGSYEQYFGPGTRLTVT.

This chain uses TRBV27 with TRBJ2-7, with 8 positions matching TRBD1. The CDR3 length is 17 residues. V lost 5 bases, J lost 2 bases, and 14 bases stayed unmatched. Germline V CDR1 and CDR2: MNHEY, SMNVEV (reference sequence). CDR3 loop: CASSAYPLGQAPYEQYF. The CDR3 DNA sequence: TGTGCCAGCAGTGCTTACCCCCTGGGACAGGCTCCCTACGAGCAGTACTTC.

The V and J genes are TRBV6-2 or TRBV6-3 and TRBJ2-3, with 8 bases aligning to TRBD1. This CDR3 has 15 residues. Germline CDR1 MNHEY, CDR2 SVGEGT. The J segment lost 6 bases and the V segment lost 6 bases, leaving 11 bases of the junction unmatched. CDR3 in DNA: TGTGCCAGCAGACCAGCCGGGACAGGTGGGGATACGCAGTATTTT. It yields the protein CASRPAGTGGDTQYF.

This clonotype was recorded a few times. V gene TRBV18 combines with J gene TRBJ1-2; no clear D. Germline CDR1 KGHSH, CDR2 LQKENI. Trimming cost V 6 bases and J 0 bases, with 11 bases left between them. This CDR3 is built from 14 residues. CDR3 sequence: CASSSQQANYGYTF. The CDR3 coding sequence is TGTGCCAGCTCTAGCCAGCAGGCTAACTATGGCTACACCTTC.

This chain connects TRBV5-1 to TRBJ2-3, with 7 bases identical to TRBD1. This CDR3 region has 15 residues. Germline values: CDR1 SGHRS, CDR2 YFSETQ. J lost 5 bases, V lost 6 bases, and 12 bases had no gene match. CDR3 residues: CASTLNGQAGDTQYF. CDR3 DNA: TGCGCCAGCACCTTAAACGGACAGGCCGGAGATACGCAGTATTTT.

Ten or more counts support this clonotype. The CDR3 coding sequence is TGCGCCAGCACTTCTTGGGGAGATACGCAGTATTTT. Encoded protein: CASTSWGDTQYF. The V call is TRBV10-2, the J call TRBJ2-3; D unresolved. The V end was cut by 7 bases, the J end by 5 bases, with 10 bases between. The germline CDR1 and CDR2 sequences are WSHSY and SAAADI. This CDR3 has 12 residues.

In this sample, this clonotype turned up many times. This chain links TRBV12-3 or TRBV12-4 with TRBJ2-2, with D perhaps given as TRBD1 or TRBD2 (7 bases each). Trimming removed 1 base from V and 7 bases from J, with 13 bases in between. CDR3 length equals 15 residues. This CDR3 is CASSLVPRGGGELFF. The DNA of the CDR3 is TGTGCCAGCAGTTTAGTCCCCAGGGGGGGCGGGGAGCTGTTTTTT.

This chain uses TRBV20-1 with TRBJ2-2; 16 bases line up with TRBD2. Germline CDR1 DFQATT, CDR2 SNEGSKA (reference sequence). The CDR3 is 21 amino acids. With 1 base clipped from V and 6 bases from J, the junction kept 17 bases outside the gene matches. The CDR3, as DNA: TGCAGTGCTAGAGCCCAAGCTGAGGGACTAGCGGGGGGGCCTAAGGCCGGGGAGCTGTTTTTT. This translates into CSARAQAEGLAGGPKAGELFF.

The genes are TRBV12-3 or TRBV12-4 and TRBJ1-1; the D gene is possibly TRBD1 (5 bases). The V gene lost 3 bases and the J gene lost 6 bases, with 17 bases spanning the gap. The CDR3 contains 15 residues. CDR3 loop: CASSFGPPGRAEAFF. The DNA of the CDR3 is TGTGCCAGCAGTTTTGGTCCCCCAGGGAGGGCTGAAGCTTTCTTT.

The CDR3 bases are TGTGCCAGCAGCTTAAATCCCACTTTCACAGATACGCAGTATTTT. It yields the protein CASSLNPTFTDTQYF. The chain has TRBV7-2 and TRBJ2-3, with unresolved D. The V gene's germline CDR1 is SGHTA and CDR2 FQGNSA. This CDR3 has 15 residues. Trimming removed 2 bases from V and 2 bases from J, with 11 bases in between.

The sample holds many counts of this clonotype. The chain couples TRBV24-1 to TRBJ1-5; D unclear. Germline V gene sequence: CDR1 KGHDR, CDR2 SFDVKD. The CDR3 runs 11 residues. The V end was cut by 5 bases, the J end by 6 bases, with 4 bases between. DNA of the CDR3: TGTGCCACCAGTGCTCGTCAGCCCCAGCATTTT. Protein sequence: CATSARQPQHF.

The table lists this clonotype with a few counts. This chain uses TRBV21-1 with TRBJ1-6; the DNA was not used to check the table's D call, TRBD1. TRBV21-1 is assigned pseudogene status. The CDR3 has 15 amino acids. The CDR3 DNA is TGTGCCAGCAGCAAAGAGGGACAGGAGAATTCACCCCTCCACTTT. This translates into CASSKEGQENSPLHF.

This clonotype was seen a few times. This sequence joins TRBV6-1 and TRBJ1-1; TRBD1 might be the D (6 bases). The CDR3 sequence is 14 residues long. Trimming removed 10 bases at V and 0 bases at J, with 15 bases between. Per the germline V gene, CDR1 is MNHNS and CDR2 is SASEGT. In DNA form, the CDR3 reads TGTGCCACCATTTTGGGGACAATGAACACTGAAGCTTTCTTT. It encodes CATILGTMNTEAFF.

This clonotype was seen at least ten times. The chain recombines TRBV6-6 with TRBJ2-1; 14 nucleotides align to TRBD2. This CDR3 comprises 17 residues. In germline, CDR1 is MNHNY, CDR2 SVGAGI (reference sequence). V shed 5 bases, J shed 2 bases, and the junction held 5 bases outside the gene matches. CDR3 sequence reads: CASSRGLAGGPYNEQFF. The CDR3 coding sequence is TGTGCCAGCAGTCGAGGACTAGCGGGGGGCCCCTACAATGAGCAGTTCTTC.

This clonotype has only a few counts. The chain is built from TRBV7-2 and TRBJ2-3; 7 bases are shared with TRBD1. CDR1 and CDR2 from the germline V gene are SGHTA and FQGNSA. The CDR3 consists of 14 residues. V gave up 4 bases and J gave up 7 bases; unmatched junction bases: 8. CDR3 protein: CASSSLDRAHTQYF. The DNA for the CDR3 is TGTGCCAGCAGCTCGCTCGACAGGGCACATACGCAGTATTTT.

The CDR3 DNA sequence: TGTGCCAGCAGTTACTCAAGAAATATGGGACAGGGGTCCCCAGAGACCCAGTACTTC. The encoded protein is CASSYSRNMGQGSPETQYF. V is TRBV6-5 and J is TRBJ2-5, with 10 bases fitting TRBD1. Trimming removed 0 bases from V and 4 bases from J; junction bases left unmatched: 14. Germline V CDR1 and CDR2: MNHEY, SVGAGI. This CDR3 comprises 19 residues.

This clonotype has a handful of counts. The rearrangement links TRBV7-9 to TRBJ2-2; TRBD1 agrees at 10 bases. The CDR3 sequence is 18 residues long. Losses at the gene ends were 6 bases for V and 6 bases for J; bases not matched to a gene: 16. The V gene's germline CDR1 is SEHNR and CDR2 FQNEAQ (reference sequence). CDR3 in DNA: TGTGCCAGCAGTCGCGGACCCCGGGACAGGGGAAGGGCCGGGGAGCTGTTTTTT. Translated: CASSRGPRDRGRAGELFF.

In this sample, this clonotype turned up a few times. The rearrangement uses TRBV12-3 or TRBV12-4 and TRBJ1-6; D uncertain. V was cut by 7 bases and J by 0 bases, with 19 bases left in between. CDR3 length equals 18 residues. CDR3 sequence (DNA): TGTGCCAGCACCTCTTTTTCGGGCGGAATCTCCTATAATTCACCCCTCCACTTT. It encodes CASTSFSGGISYNSPLHF.

This clonotype was counted at least ten times. This chain links TRBV7-8 with TRBJ2-7; D is unresolved. Germline CDR1 reads SGHVS; CDR2 reads FQNEAQ. CDR3 length: 15 amino acids. V was shortened by 0 bases and J by 4 bases, with 13 bases between the two germline ends. As DNA, the CDR3 is TGTGCCAGCAGCTTAGCGCTTTCCCACCAATACGAGCAGTACTTC. This sequence encodes CASSLALSHQYEQYF.

J is TRBJ1-6 and V is TRBV6-5; no firm D call. V was cut by 5 bases and J by 8 bases, with 13 bases left in between. Looked up from germline, CDR1 is MNHEY and CDR2 is SVGAGI. This CDR3 contains 14 residues. Here the CDR3 DNA reads TGTGCCAGCAGTCCACGTAGGCGCGATTCACCCCTCCACTTT. Amino acids: CASSPRRRDSPLHF.

There are a few counts of this clonotype. This chain connects TRBV2 to TRBJ1-1; D remains ambiguous. Germline V gives CDR1 SNHLY, CDR2 FYNNEI. V lost 5 bases and J lost 0, with 10 bases in between. This CDR3 is built from 14 residues. The CDR3 loop is CASSPQFMNTEAFF. The CDR3, as DNA: TGTGCCAGCAGTCCACAGTTCATGAACACTGAAGCTTTCTTT.

At least ten counts were recorded for this clonotype. The chain is built from TRBV30 and TRBJ2-5; 9 bases are shared with TRBD2. Germline V gene lookup returns CDR1 GTSNPN and CDR2 SVGIG (reference sequence). Trimming cost V 4 bases and J 7 bases; bases outside gene matches: 7. The CDR3 covers 13 residues. CDR3 DNA: TGTGCCTGGATTTCAGCGGGGGGAGGGACCCAGTACTTC. Its translation: CAWISAGGGTQYF.

CDR3 sequence reads: CASRRGDLNYGYTF. The CDR3 DNA follows: TGTGCCAGCAGACGAGGGGATTTAAACTATGGCTACACCTTC. This chain uses TRBV7-2 with TRBJ1-2; weak D call: TRBD1 (5 bases). The V and J ends lost 6 bases and 2 bases respectively, with 13 bases between them. This CDR3 is 14 amino acids long. Germline CDR1 reads SGHTA; CDR2 reads FQGNSA.

V usage is TRBV7-9 and J usage is TRBJ1-1, with 7 nucleotides matching TRBD1. Germline-derived CDR1 and CDR2 are SEHNR and FQNEAQ (reference sequence). CDR3 size: 16 residues. The trim removed 2 bases at V and 3 bases at J, leaving 9 bases unmatched. CDR3 DNA sequence: TGTGCCAGCAGCTTACGCAGACAGGGAGGGGACACTGAAGCTTTCTTT. It encodes CASSLRRQGGDTEAFF.

J is TRBJ1-1 and V is TRBV30; D call uncertain. Between the trimmed V and J ends, which lost 0 bases and 0 bases, there was a span of 5 bases. Germline V gene sequence: CDR1 GTSNPN, CDR2 SVGIG (reference sequence). The CDR3 extends over 13 amino acids. In nucleotides, the CDR3 is TGTGCCTGGAGTGTTAAGATGAACACTGAAGCTTTCTTT. Its protein is CAWSVKMNTEAFF.

A few counts support this clonotype. The rearrangement uses TRBV20-1 and TRBJ1-2; D is unresolved. The CDR3 is made up of 13 amino acids. Germline CDR1 reads DFQATT; CDR2 reads SNEGSKA (reference sequence). Trimming removed 3 bases from V and 2 bases from J, with 10 bases in between. The CDR3 region is CSARDPGNYGYTF. CDR3 nucleotides: TGCAGTGCTAGGGACCCTGGGAACTATGGCTACACCTTC.

At least ten counts were recorded for this clonotype. The V gene is TRBV25-1, the J gene TRBJ2-1, with TRBD2 identical over 9 bases. The germline V gene has CDR1 MGHDK and CDR2 SYGVNS. Trimming took 6 bases from V and 0 from J; bases not matched to a gene: 6. The CDR3 sequence is 16 residues long. CDR3 amino acids: CASREDSGSSYNEQFF. In nucleotides, the CDR3 is TGTGCCAGCAGGGAGGATAGCGGGAGCTCCTACAATGAGCAGTTCTTC.

This clonotype has just a few counts. The rearrangement joins TRBV19 to TRBJ2-7; TRBD2 agrees at 9 bases. The germline V gene has CDR1 LNHDA and CDR2 SQIVND (reference sequence). This CDR3 has 15 residues. Trimming took 4 bases from V and 5 from J; bases not matched to a gene: 9. The CDR3 region has the DNA TGTGCCAGTAGTAACGGACTAGCGAGGGAGGACGAGCAGTACTTC. Amino acid sequence: CASSNGLAREDEQYF.